Described below is a single TCR beta chain sequence and its context. What it recognizes is unknown. Sequencing used immunoSEQ multiplex PCR; TCRdb keeps in-frame clones, though not all of them. The repertoire consists of about 170,000 clones, with 80% to 95% occurring once and the leading ten covering roughly 1.6%. The CDR3 extends over 19 amino acids. Trimming at V came to 0 bases and at J to 5 bases, leaving 12 bases not matched to a gene. Germline CDR1 LGHNA, CDR2 YSLEER. The source of the sample is a study of T cell responses to AZD1222 COVID-19 vaccine. Findings and limits, study-wide: Across spike, vaccine-associated CD4 TCRs were found, dominant at 160-218 and 743-854. Seropositivity was recorded at baseline in only 6 or 7 AZD1222 recipients. Females outnumbered males among donors, who were mostly white British; clonal diversity was possibly underestimated. Repertoires in all cases were sampled only once the peak T cell response had passed.

The TCR was taken from an adult in good health. The chain links TRBV4-3 to TRBJ2-2; 10 positions agree with TRBD2. Sequenced material: peripheral blood, taken on day 0 of AZD1222 vaccination. CDR3 DNA: TGCGCCAGCAGCCAAGATATGGTAGCGGGGGGTCTTCGGACCGGGGAGCTGTTTTTT. This encodes CASSQDMVAGGLRTGELFF.